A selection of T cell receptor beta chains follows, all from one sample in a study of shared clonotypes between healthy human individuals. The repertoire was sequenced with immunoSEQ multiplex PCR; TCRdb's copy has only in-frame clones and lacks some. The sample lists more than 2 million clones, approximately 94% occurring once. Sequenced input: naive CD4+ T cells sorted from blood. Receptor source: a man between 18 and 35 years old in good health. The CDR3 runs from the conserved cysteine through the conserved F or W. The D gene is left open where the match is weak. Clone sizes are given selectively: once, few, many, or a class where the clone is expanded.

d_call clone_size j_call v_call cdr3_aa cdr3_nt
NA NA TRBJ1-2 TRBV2 CASSEVSNYGYTF TGTGCCAGCAGTGAGGTCAGCAACTATGGCTACACCTTC
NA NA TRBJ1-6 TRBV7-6 CASSLASRNSPLHF TGTGCCAGCAGCTTAGCTTCCAGAAATTCACCCCTCCACTTT
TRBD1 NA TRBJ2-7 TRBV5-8 CASSLRDRIFEQYF TGTGCCAGCAGCCTCCGGGACAGGATTTTCGAGCAGTACTTC
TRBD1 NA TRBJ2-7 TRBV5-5 CASSKGQGDTYEQYF TGTGCCAGCAGCAAAGGACAGGGAGACACCTACGAGCAGTACTTC
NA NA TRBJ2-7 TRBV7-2 CASSSGSVSYEQYF TGTGCCAGCAGCTCCGGTAGCGTATCCTACGAGCAGTACTTC
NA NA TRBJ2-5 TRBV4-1 CASSQGYRSQETQYF TGCGCCAGCAGCCAGGGCTATCGATCCCAAGAGACCCAGTACTTC
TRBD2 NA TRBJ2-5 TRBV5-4 CASSRPGLEGETQYF TGTGCCAGCAGCCGGCCGGGACTAGAGGGGGAGACCCAGTACTTC
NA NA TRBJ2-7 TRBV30 CAWSPDAYEQYF TGTGCCTGGAGTCCCGATGCCTACGAGCAGTACTTC
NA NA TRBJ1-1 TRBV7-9 CASSLREAFF TGTGCCAGCAGCTTACGAGAAGCTTTCTTT
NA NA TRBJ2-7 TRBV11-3 CASSLDGYEQYF TGTGCCAGCAGCTTAGACGGCTACGAGCAGTACTTC
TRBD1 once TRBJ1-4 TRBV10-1 CASSDPDRGGEKLFF TGCGCCAGCAGTGACCCCGACAGGGGCGGTGAAAAACTGTTTTTT
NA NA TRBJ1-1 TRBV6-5 CASSTTANTEAFF TGTGCCAGCAGTACGACGGCGAACACTGAAGCTTTCTTT
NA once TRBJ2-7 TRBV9 CASSVATGSSYEQYF TGTGCCAGCAGCGTAGCGACGGGGAGCTCCTACGAGCAGTACTTC
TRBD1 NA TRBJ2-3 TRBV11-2 CASSSPGQGRADTQYF TGTGCCAGCAGCTCTCCGGGACAGGGGCGTGCAGATACGCAGTATTTT
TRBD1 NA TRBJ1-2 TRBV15 CATSRDGTGFNGYTF TGTGCCACCAGCAGAGACGGGACAGGATTTAATGGCTACACCTTC
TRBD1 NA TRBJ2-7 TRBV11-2 CASSTRQGSYEQYF TGTGCCAGCAGCACAAGACAGGGCTCCTACGAGCAGTACTTC
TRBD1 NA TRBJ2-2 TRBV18 CASSPPGQGLAGELFF TGTGCCAGCTCACCACCCGGACAGGGTCTTGCCGGGGAGCTGTTTTTT
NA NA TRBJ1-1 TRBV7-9 CASSLGERVGVDEAFF TGTGCCAGCAGCTTAGGTGAGCGGGTCGGTGTGGATGAAGCTTTCTTT
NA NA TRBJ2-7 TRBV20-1 CSARAYYEQYF TGCAGTGCTAGAGCCTACTACGAGCAGTACTTC
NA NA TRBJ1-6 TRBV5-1 CASSLVPAGLNSPLHF TGCGCCAGCAGCTTGGTTCCGGCGGGACTTAATTCACCCCTCCACTTT
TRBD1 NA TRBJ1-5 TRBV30 CAWAGGDDQPQHF TGTGCCTGGGCAGGGGGGGATGATCAGCCCCAGCATTTT
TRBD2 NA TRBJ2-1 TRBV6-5 CASSPGTSSYNEQFF TGTGCCAGCAGCCCGGGGACTAGCAGCTACAATGAGCAGTTCTTC
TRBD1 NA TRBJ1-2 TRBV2 CASKHWDRETDGYTF TGTGCCAGCAAGCACTGGGACAGGGAGACAGATGGCTACACCTTC
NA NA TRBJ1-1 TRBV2 CASSPDSYTEAFF TGTGCCAGCAGTCCCGACAGCTACACTGAAGCTTTCTTT
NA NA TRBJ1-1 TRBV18 CASSLGPDTEAFF TGTGCCAGCTCGTTGGGGCCGGACACTGAAGCTTTCTTT
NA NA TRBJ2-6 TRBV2 CASRLTESGANVLTF TGTGCCAGCAGACTGACTGAGTCTGGGGCCAACGTCCTGACTTTC
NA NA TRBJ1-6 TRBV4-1 CASSQEGGDSPLHF TGCGCCAGCAGCCAAGAAGGAGGAGATTCACCCCTCCACTTT
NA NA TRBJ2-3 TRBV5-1 CASSPDSSTDTQYF TGCGCCAGCAGCCCGGACAGCAGCACAGATACGCAGTATTTT
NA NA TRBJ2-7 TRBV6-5 CASSYPWGEQYF TGTGCCAGCAGTTACCCCTGGGGTGAGCAGTACTTC
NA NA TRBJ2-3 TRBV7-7 CASSMGPVSDTQYF TGTGCTAGCAGCATGGGACCTGTCTCGGATACGCAGTATTTT
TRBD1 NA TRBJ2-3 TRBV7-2 CASSQDRGKTDTQYF TGTGCCAGCAGCCAGGACAGGGGAAAAACAGATACGCAGTATTTT
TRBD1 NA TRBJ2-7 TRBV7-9 CASSFRTTRGPPRQYF TGTGCCAGCAGCTTTAGAACGACAAGGGGGCCGCCTCGGCAGTACTTC
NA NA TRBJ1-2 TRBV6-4 CASSDPRSGVYGYTF TGTGCCAGCAGTGACCCCCGATCGGGAGTCTATGGCTACACCTTC
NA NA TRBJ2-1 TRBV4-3 CASSQEGGNEQFF TGCGCCAGCAGCCAAGAAGGAGGGAATGAGCAGTTCTTC
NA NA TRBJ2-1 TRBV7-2 CASGESWEYNEQFF TGTGCCAGCGGGGAGTCTTGGGAATACAATGAGCAGTTCTTC
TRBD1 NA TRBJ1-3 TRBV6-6 CASSPGWQGANTIYF TGTGCCAGCAGCCCCGGGTGGCAGGGGGCGAACACCATATATTTT
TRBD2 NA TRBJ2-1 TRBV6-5 CASGRGARGEQFF TGTGCCTCGGGGCGGGGGGCCCGAGGAGAGCAGTTCTTC
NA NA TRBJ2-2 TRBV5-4 CASSLVRENTGELFF TGTGCCAGCAGCTTGGTGCGCGAAAACACCGGGGAGCTGTTTTTT
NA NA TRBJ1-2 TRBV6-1 CASSEAGTYGYTF TGTGCCAGCAGTGAGGCGGGTACCTATGGCTACACCTTC
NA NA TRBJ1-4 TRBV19 CASRRGRADEKLFF TGTGCCAGTAGAAGGGGCAGGGCGGACGAAAAACTGTTTTTT
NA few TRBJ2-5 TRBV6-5 CASSFTGIRNQETQYF TGTGCCAGCAGTTTCACAGGCATCCGAAACCAAGAGACCCAGTACTTC
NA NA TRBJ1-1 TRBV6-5 CASSRVLNTEAFF TGTGCCAGCAGCAGGGTACTGAACACTGAAGCTTTCTTT
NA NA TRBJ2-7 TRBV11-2 CASSPRSMLGAPYEQYF TGTGCCAGCAGCCCCAGGAGTATGTTGGGGGCTCCCTACGAGCAGTACTTC
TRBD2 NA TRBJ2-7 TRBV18 CASSPARGSSYEQYF TGTGCCAGCTCACCTGCTCGCGGGAGCTCCTACGAGCAGTACTTC
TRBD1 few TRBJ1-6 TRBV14 CASSQDRGLNSPLHF TGTGCCAGCAGCCAAGACAGGGGGCTTAATTCACCCCTCCACTTT
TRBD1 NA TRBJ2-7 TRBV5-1 CASSLDRGIEQYF TGCGCCAGCAGTTTGGACAGGGGGATCGAGCAGTACTTC
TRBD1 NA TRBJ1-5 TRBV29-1 CSVVRQGANNQPQHF TGCAGCGTTGTACGCCAGGGGGCCAACAATCAGCCCCAGCATTTT
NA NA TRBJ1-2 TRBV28 CASSWGASINYGYTF TGTGCCAGCAGTTGGGGGGCCAGTATTAACTATGGCTACACCTTC
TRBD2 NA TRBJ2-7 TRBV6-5 CASSSGLATHEQYF TGTGCCAGCAGTTCTGGACTAGCGACCCACGAGCAGTACTTC
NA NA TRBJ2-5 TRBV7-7 CASSLVVGARQETQYF TGTGCTAGCAGCTTAGTCGTCGGGGCGCGGCAAGAGACCCAGTACTTC
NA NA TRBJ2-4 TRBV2 CASSVEAKNIQYF TGTGCCAGCAGTGTTGAAGCCAAAAACATTCAGTACTTC
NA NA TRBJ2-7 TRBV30 CAWSVLTGQYF TGTGCCTGGAGTGTACTCACGGGGCAGTACTTC
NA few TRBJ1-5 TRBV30 CAWSPHGGPQHF TGTGCCTGGAGCCCACATGGGGGGCCCCAGCATTTT